The 22 T cell receptor beta chains presented below share a single source sample, sequenced in a study of CD4 T cells in relation to SARS-CoV-2 and coronaviruses. These receptors have no identified antigens. Clones were read by immunoSEQ multiplex PCR, and TCRdb kept only the in-frame ones, dropping some. Of some 46,000 clones listed, around 79% are singletons. Material for sequencing was naive CD4+ T cells from PBMCs, cultured in vitro. This sample's subset: naive CD4+ T cells isolated by negative enrichment. These receptors came from an adult with COVID-19.

The V call is TRBV3-1 (or the pseudogene TRBV3-2), the J call TRBJ2-2; D gene unclear. The length of the CDR3 is 14 residues. V shed 1 base and J shed 4 bases, with 7 bases lying between them. Germline-derived CDR1 and CDR2 are LGHDT and YNNKEL (reference sequence). Here the CDR3 DNA reads TGTGCCAGCAGCCAAGTTTCCGTCACCGGGGAGCTGTTTTTT. It yields the protein CASSQVSVTGELFF.

The J gene is TRBJ2-1, the V gene TRBV13; D is undetermined. V was clipped by 5 bases and J by 0 bases, with 2 bases between them. The CDR3 loop spans 12 amino acids. The germline V gene has CDR1 PRHDT and CDR2 FYEKMQ (reference sequence). In nucleotides, the CDR3 is TGTGCCAGCAGCCTCTCCTACAATGAGCAGTTCTTC. Encoded protein: CASSLSYNEQFF.

This chain links TRBV6-5 with TRBJ2-3; 8 bases match TRBD1. This CDR3 has 13 amino acids. Trimming removed 8 bases from V and 4 bases from J; junction bases left unmatched: 5. The germline CDR1 and CDR2 sequences are MNHEY and SVGAGI. CDR3 DNA: TGTGCCAGCTTTGACAGGGGAGCAGATACGCAGTATTTT. Its translation is CASFDRGADTQYF.

This clone was counted a single time. The V call is TRBV3-1 (or the pseudogene TRBV3-2), the J call TRBJ2-1, with 8 bases identical to TRBD2. Per the germline V gene, CDR1 is LGHDT and CDR2 is YNNKEL (reference sequence). The CDR3 spans 15 residues. V trimming: 2 bases; J trimming: 6 bases; junction bases outside the gene matches: 6. CDR3 amino acids: CASSQTGTSGNEQFF. CDR3 coding DNA: TGTGCCAGCAGCCAAACCGGGACTAGTGGCAATGAGCAGTTCTTC.

This sequence joins TRBV5-1 and TRBJ2-3; a possible D gene is TRBD2 (5 bases). The CDR3 totals 18 residues. Trimming pared 4 bases from V and 2 bases from J, leaving 23 bases between. From germline, CDR1 is SGHRS and CDR2 YFSETQ. Written as DNA, the CDR3 is TGCGCCAGCAGCCCCCGTCGGAGGTCGGGATCGGCCACAGATACGCAGTATTTT. Protein product: CASSPRRRSGSATDTQYF.

This clone appeared a single time. V usage is TRBV19 and J usage is TRBJ2-5, with D perhaps TRBD1 (6 bases). CDR3 size: 14 residues. Germline V gene lookup returns CDR1 LNHDA and CDR2 SQIVND (reference sequence). Trimming stripped 5 bases from V and 1 base from J, with 11 bases between. CDR3 sequence (DNA): TGTGCCAGTAGTCCAGGGACATCCCAAGAGACCCAGTACTTC. Translated: CASSPGTSQETQYF.

This sequence joins TRBV4-2 and TRBJ2-5; TRBD1 matches at 7 bases. The germline V gene encodes CDR1 LGHNA and CDR2 YNFKEQ. Trimming cost V 5 bases and J 4 bases; bases outside gene matches: 7. CDR3 length: 14 amino acids. CDR3 sequence reads: CASSSQGMGETQYF. As DNA, the CDR3 is TGTGCCAGCAGCTCACAGGGGATGGGAGAGACCCAGTACTTC.

This chain joins TRBV7-9 and TRBJ1-1; D possibly corresponds to TRBD1 (5 bases). This CDR3 has 11 amino acids. Trimming stripped 6 bases from V and 7 bases from J, with 9 bases between. Germline CDR1 and CDR2: SEHNR and FQNEAQ (reference sequence). CDR3 amino acids: CASRETVEAFF. The CDR3 region has the DNA TGTGCCAGCAGAGAGACAGTTGAAGCTTTCTTT.

This chain connects TRBV7-9 to TRBJ1-4, with D hard to call. V was shortened by 1 base and J by 4 bases, with 13 bases between the two germline ends. The germline V gene encodes CDR1 SEHNR and CDR2 FQNEAQ (reference sequence). The CDR3 runs to 16 residues. As DNA, the CDR3 is TGTGCCAGCAGCTTAGATCGGGCGGGATTTAATGAAAAACTGTTTTTT. It specifies CASSLDRAGFNEKLFF.

The chain recombines TRBV6-5 with TRBJ2-7; 7 nucleotides align to TRBD2. Germline CDR1 is MNHEY and CDR2 is SVGAGI. The CDR3 extends over 14 amino acids. V trimming: 5 bases; J trimming: 8 bases; junction bases outside the gene matches: 12. CDR3 protein: CASSLTSDLLQQYF. CDR3 nucleotide sequence: TGTGCCAGCAGTCTAACTAGCGACCTACTGCAGCAGTACTTC.

This chain joins TRBV3-1 (or the pseudogene TRBV3-2) and TRBJ1-4, with D unresolved. Trimming stripped 4 bases from V and 8 bases from J, with 8 bases between. Germline CDR1 is LGHDT and CDR2 is YNNKEL (reference sequence). The CDR3 loop spans 12 amino acids. CDR3 region: CASSPGPEKLFF. CDR3 bases: TGTGCCAGCAGCCCGGGCCCAGAAAAACTGTTTTTT.

V usage is TRBV6-5 and J usage is TRBJ2-3, with D perhaps being TRBD1 or TRBD2 (6 bases each). The V end was cut by 7 bases, the J end by 6 bases, with 11 bases between. Germline V gene data show CDR1 as MNHEY and CDR2 as SVGAGI. The CDR3 loop spans 12 amino acids. The CDR3 reads CASIKGGDTQYF. As DNA, the CDR3 is TGTGCCAGCATCAAGGGGGGTGATACGCAGTATTTT.

This chain joins TRBV3-1 (or the pseudogene TRBV3-2) and TRBJ1-2; D is perhaps TRBD1 (5 bases). Trimming left V 6 bases short and J 3 bases short, with 20 bases between. CDR1 is LGHDT, CDR2 YNNKEL, per germline (reference sequence). The CDR3 has 16 residues. The CDR3 loop is CASSKTMVGGDYGYTF. The CDR3 bases are TGTGCCAGCAGTAAAACCATGGTGGGGGGTGACTATGGCTACACCTTC.

This chain joins TRBV7-9 and TRBJ1-2; D call uncertain. V lost 2 bases, J lost 12 bases, and 13 bases lay in between. The CDR3 is made up of 12 amino acids. From germline, CDR1 is SEHNR and CDR2 FQNEAQ (reference sequence). CDR3 protein: CASSLMEARHTF. CDR3 sequence (DNA): TGTGCCAGCAGCTTAATGGAGGCGAGACACACCTTC.

V gene TRBV7-9 combines with J gene TRBJ2-3; D is possibly TRBD1 or TRBD2 (5 bases each). Trimming stripped 1 base from V and 5 bases from J, with 13 bases between. The CDR3 covers 15 residues. Germline CDR1 is SEHNR and CDR2 is FQNEAQ (reference sequence). CDR3 region: CASSLGGGAGDTQYF. DNA for the CDR3: TGTGCCAGCAGCTTAGGGGGTGGGGCGGGAGATACGCAGTATTTT.

CDR3 in amino acids: CASSLSASGTSTDTQYF. As DNA, the CDR3 is TGTGCCAGCAGTTTATCGGCTAGCGGGACCAGCACAGATACGCAGTATTTT. The rearrangement links TRBV28 to TRBJ2-3, with 9 bases identical to TRBD2. The CDR3 totals 17 residues. The germline V gene encodes CDR1 MDHEN and CDR2 SYDVKM. The V gene end was trimmed by 1 base and the J gene end by 0 bases; junction bases not matched to a gene: 5. Drawing the rest from reference TRBV28 and TRBJ2-3, the complete variable domain is DVKVTQSSRYLVKRTGEKVFLECVQDMDHENMFWYRQDPGLGLRLIYFSYDVKMKEKGDIPEGYSVSREKKERFSLILESASTNQTSMYLCASSLSASGTSTDTQYFGPGTRLTVL.

The V and J genes are TRBV4-1 and TRBJ2-2; TRBD2 aligns across 9 bases. Per germline, CDR1 MGHRA and CDR2 YSYEKL. The junction had 6 bases not matched to a gene; V was cut back by 3 bases and J by 4 bases. The CDR3 totals 16 residues. The CDR3 reads CASSQISGSGTGELFF. The CDR3 region has the DNA TGCGCCAGCAGCCAGATTAGCGGGAGCGGCACCGGGGAGCTGTTTTTT.

The chain has TRBV14 and TRBJ1-3; D not certain. The CDR3 runs 19 residues. CDR1 SGHDN and CDR2 FVKESK come from the germline V gene. The germline V and J ends were trimmed by 1 base and 0 bases, with 19 bases remaining between them. CDR3 nucleotide sequence: TGTGCCAGCAGCCAAGCGGGCTGGACCCTTCGAAGCTCTGGAAACACCATATATTTT. Protein product: CASSQAGWTLRSSGNTIYF.

V and J are TRBV30 and TRBJ2-5; 7 bases map to TRBD1. This CDR3 comprises 12 residues. The germline V gene encodes CDR1 GTSNPN and CDR2 SVGIG (reference sequence). V lost 6 bases, J lost 4 bases, and 5 bases stayed unmatched. CDR3 nucleotide sequence: TGTGCCTGTGATCAGGGGGTAGAGACCCAGTACTTC. Translated: CACDQGVETQYF. Supplemented by reference TRBV30 and TRBJ2-5, the full variable domain reads SQTIHQWPATLVQPVGSPLSLECTVEGTSNPNLYWYRQAAGRGLQLLFYSVGIGQISSEVPQNLSASRPQDRQFILSSKKLLLSDSGFYLCACDQGVETQYFGPGTRLLVL.

The V and J genes are TRBV6-1 and TRBJ1-6, with unresolved D. The CDR3 runs to 11 residues. The V end was cut by 2 bases, the J end by 9 bases, with 2 bases between. Germline-derived CDR1 and CDR2 are MNHNS and SASEGT. CDR3 in DNA: TGTGCCAGCAGTGAAAGTTCACCCCTCCACTTT. As protein: CASSESSPLHF.

This clone occurred once. The chain is built from TRBV4-1 and TRBJ2-3, with D hard to call. V dropped 1 base and J dropped 2 bases, with 19 bases sitting between them. The CDR3 runs 18 residues. The germline V gene encodes CDR1 MGHRA and CDR2 YSYEKL. In nucleotides, the CDR3 is TGCGCCAGCAGCCAAGTACTGCCGAGGAAACCATACACAGATACGCAGTATTTT. Its protein is CASSQVLPRKPYTDTQYF.

This clone was detected a few times. The chain links TRBV2 to TRBJ1-5; TRBD1 might be the D (6 bases). V lost 9 bases and J lost 4, with 13 bases in between. The germline V gene has CDR1 SNHLY and CDR2 FYNNEI. The CDR3 covers 13 residues. In DNA, the CDR3 is TGTGCCAGTACCGGGACACGAAATCAGCCCCAGCATTTT. Translated: CASTGTRNQPQHF.